This T cell receptor beta chain originates from a study of T cells in Graves' hyperthyroidism and ophthalmopathy. The germline gives CDR1 LGHNA, CDR2 YNFKEQ. V shed 1 base and J shed 2 bases, with 11 bases lying between them. The CDR3 is 15 residues long. Amplified regions were TCR beta CDR3 sequences from RNA transcripts. During a first-round RT-PCR of the TCR CDR3, the HTBI primer set was used. In TCRdb, the multiplex PCR reads were re-called with MiXCR into one record per CDR3 protein. The sample comprises a few hundred thousand distinct CDR3 sequences, approximately 14% of which are singletons, and around a fifth rests with the top ten.

The sample comprised blood. This receptor was taken from a woman aged 25 to 39 with Graves' ophthalmopathy. V and J are TRBV4-2 and TRBJ1-1; maybe TRBD1 (5 bases). This CDR3 is CASSQGQSLNTEAFF. In nucleotides, the CDR3 is TGTGCCAGCAGCCAAGGACAGAGCTTAAACACTGAAGCTTTCTTT.